The 14 T cell receptor beta chains in this list originate from one sample, sequenced in a study of CD8 T cells in ankylosing spondylitis. Study-level points and caveats: In ankylosing spondylitis blood, a motif of 7 to 9 highly homologous TCR beta variants appeared characteristic.

No antigen has been assigned to these receptors. Each CDR3 protein is one row after TCRdb ran MiXCR on the 5' RACE reads. The sample includes over 200,000 distinct CDR3 sequences, approximately 20% of them seen just once. Sample: blood, either unsorted or a sorted T cell fraction (not recorded which). The receptors derive from a male donor with ankylosing spondylitis.

The CDR3 DNA reads as TGTGCCAGCAGTGAAGCGTTGGGGGGACAGGCGCTAGCCAAAAACATTCAGTACTTC. It specifies CASSEALGGQALAKNIQYF. The chain recombines TRBV6-1 with TRBJ2-4, with 8 bases lining up with TRBD1. The CDR3 has 19 amino acids. V was clipped by 0 bases and J by 0 bases; unmatched bases: 10. The germline CDR1 and CDR2 sequences are MNHNS and SASEGT.

A remark on this clonotype: A read error may produce the germline difference seen at one junction end. The CDR3, as DNA: TGTGCCGGCAGCCCAGAGGGTTACAATGAGCAGTTCTTC. It specifies CAGSPEGYNEQFF. The chain uses TRBV5-6 and TRBJ2-1; tentatively, D is TRBD2 (5 bases). The germline V gene encodes CDR1 SGHDT and CDR2 YYEEEE. CDR3 length equals 13 residues.

This rearrangement joins TRBV20-1 to TRBJ2-7; D is possibly TRBD2 (6 bases). V shed 1 base and J shed 2 bases, with 9 bases lying between them. The germline gives CDR1 DFQATT, CDR2 SNEGSKA (reference sequence). This CDR3 has 13 residues. As DNA, the CDR3 is TGCAGTGCTAGAGCCCGGGAGACCTACGAGCAGTACTTC. Its translation is CSARARETYEQYF.

The DNA for the CDR3 is TGTGCCAGCAGCTTATTGGCGGGGGCCGTTCATGAGCAGTTCTTC. It specifies CASSLLAGAVHEQFF. This chain connects TRBV7-3 to TRBJ2-1, with D perhaps TRBD2 (7 bases). The CDR3 extends over 15 amino acids. The V and J ends lost 2 bases and 8 bases respectively, with 16 bases between them. Germline values: CDR1 SGHTA, CDR2 FQGTGA.

This clonotype was detected a few times. The DNA of the CDR3 is TGCGCCAGCAGCCAGGACTTAAGAGAGCAGTACTTC. Translation: CASSQDLREQYF. The chain uses TRBV4-1 and TRBJ2-7; D is possibly TRBD2 (5 bases). Trimming pared 3 bases from V and 7 bases from J, leaving 10 bases between. Germline lookup yields CDR1 MGHRA and CDR2 YSYEKL. CDR3 length equals 12 residues.

This clonotype has only a few counts. The chain employs TRBV5-5 and TRBJ1-4; D possibly corresponds to TRBD1 (5 bases). Germline V gene data show CDR1 as SGHKS and CDR2 as YYEKEE (reference sequence). The CDR3 is 15 amino acids. V shed 0 bases and J shed 3 bases, with 9 bases lying between them. DNA for the CDR3: TGTGCCAGCAGCTTGGGGGGGACGGCTAATGAAAAACTGTTTTTT. Its translation is CASSLGGTANEKLFF.

This clonotype has just a few counts. The chain joins TRBV7-9 to TRBJ2-1; weak D call: TRBD2 (6 bases). The CDR3 totals 17 residues. Germline values: CDR1 SEHNR, CDR2 FQNEAQ (reference sequence). The V end lost 0 bases, the J end lost 3 bases, and 15 bases lay between the germline ends. CDR3 nucleotides: TGTGCCAGCAGCTTAGCGATCGGGACTCCCGGCTACAATGAGCAGTTCTTC. Translated, it gives CASSLAIGTPGYNEQFF.

The V gene is TRBV27, the J gene TRBJ2-5, with D maybe TRBD1 (5 bases). This CDR3 is 14 amino acids long. Germline V lookup: CDR1 MNHEY, CDR2 SMNVEV (reference sequence). V lost 6 bases and J 2 bases, leaving 13 bases between the germline ends. The CDR3 reads CASRPPGIQETQYF. The CDR3 coding sequence is TGTGCCAGCAGACCCCCAGGGATACAAGAGACCCAGTACTTC.

There are a few counts of this clonotype. This chain links TRBV29-1 with TRBJ2-3; the D gene is possibly TRBD2 (6 bases). Germline V gene lookup returns CDR1 SQVTM and CDR2 ANQGSEA. The CDR3 totals 14 residues. V was clipped by 7 bases and J by 2 bases, with 16 bases between them. The CDR3 DNA follows: TGCAGCGCCCAGGGAGCGGGCACCACAGATACGCAGTATTTT. Its translation is CSAQGAGTTDTQYF.

CDR3 protein: CASSQAAGRSGEQYF. The DNA for the CDR3 is TGCGCCAGCAGCCAAGCAGCAGGGAGGTCGGGCGAGCAGTACTTC. The rearrangement uses TRBV4-1 and TRBJ2-7; D is perhaps TRBD2 (6 bases). The V gene lost 1 base and the J gene lost 6 bases, with 16 bases spanning the gap. The V gene's germline CDR1 is MGHRA and CDR2 YSYEKL. The CDR3 spans 15 residues.

The chain recombines TRBV5-1 with TRBJ2-1; TRBD2 matches at 11 bases. V was clipped by 5 bases and J by 4 bases; unmatched bases: 5. The V gene's germline CDR1 is SGHRS and CDR2 YFSETQ. The CDR3 length is 15 residues. The CDR3, as DNA: TGCGCCAGCAGGTACGGGACTAGCGGTTACAATGAGCAGTTCTTC. Translated: CASRYGTSGYNEQFF.

The genes are TRBV18 and TRBJ2-7; D is uncertain. This CDR3 has 17 amino acids. Germline values: CDR1 KGHSH, CDR2 LQKENI. Trimming took 1 base from V and 1 from J, leaving 17 bases between them. The CDR3 DNA reads as TGTGCCAGCTCACCACAGGGCATAGGTGGTATGTCCTACGAGCAGTACTTC. This encodes CASSPQGIGGMSYEQYF.

In its sample, this clonotype was seen a few times. This sequence joins TRBV9 and TRBJ1-5; D gene uncertain. V was pared by 0 bases and J by 3 bases, with 10 bases between. The germline gives CDR1 SGDLS, CDR2 YYNGEE. This CDR3 comprises 15 residues. CDR3 bases: TGTGCCAGCAGCGTAGGGTCAGGAGCCAATCAGCCCCAGCATTTT. It encodes CASSVGSGANQPQHF.

This clonotype was seen only once. The CDR3 loop is CASSYGDSYNEQFF. CDR3 coding DNA: TGTGCCAGCAGTTACGGGGACTCCTACAATGAGCAGTTCTTC. The rearrangement joins TRBV6-5 to TRBJ2-1; the D is unclear. The CDR3 has 14 amino acids. Germline CDR1 is MNHEY and CDR2 is SVGAGI. Trimming removed 2 bases from V and 0 bases from J, with 5 bases in between.